The clone carrying this T cell receptor beta chain occurred a few times. The data were taken from a study of beta chain features in type 1 diabetes. There are 16 residues in the CDR3. The ends were cut back, 6 bases at V and 6 bases at J, with 24 bases in the middle. Germline V gives CDR1 SGHNT, CDR2 YYREEE (reference sequence). The isolated RNA, all of it, was reverse transcribed, so expressed TCRB transcripts were what got sequenced. The data were produced by immunoSEQ multiplex PCR, yet TCRdb's version contains in-frame clones alone and is incomplete. This table holds under 450,000 clones, over 11% found once.

The rearrangement links TRBV5-4 to TRBJ1-2, with D tentatively TRBD1 (6 bases). Sequencing input: naive CD4+ T cells from blood. The clonotype originates from a young man in good health. The CDR3 here is CASNQFGTGPGHGYTF. CDR3 DNA: TGTGCCAGCAACCAGTTTGGTACAGGGCCCGGTCATGGCTACACCTTC.